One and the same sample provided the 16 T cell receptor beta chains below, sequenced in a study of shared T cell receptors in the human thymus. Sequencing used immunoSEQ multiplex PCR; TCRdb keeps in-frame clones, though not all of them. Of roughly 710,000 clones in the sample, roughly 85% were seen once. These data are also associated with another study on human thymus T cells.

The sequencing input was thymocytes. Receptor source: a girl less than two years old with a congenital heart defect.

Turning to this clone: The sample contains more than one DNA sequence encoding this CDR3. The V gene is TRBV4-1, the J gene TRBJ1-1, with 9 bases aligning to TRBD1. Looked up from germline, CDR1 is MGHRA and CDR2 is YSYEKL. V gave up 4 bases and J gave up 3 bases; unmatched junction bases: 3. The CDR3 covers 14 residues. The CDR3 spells CASSPRTGDTEAFF. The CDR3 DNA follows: TGCGCCAGCAGCCCTCGGACAGGGGACACTGAAGCTTTCTTT.

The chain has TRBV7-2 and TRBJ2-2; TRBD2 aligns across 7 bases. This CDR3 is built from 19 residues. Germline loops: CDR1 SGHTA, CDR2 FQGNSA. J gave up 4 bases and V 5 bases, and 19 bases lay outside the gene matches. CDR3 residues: CASSPGLERAPPFTGELFF. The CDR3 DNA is TGTGCCAGCAGCCCCGGACTAGAGCGCGCTCCTCCGTTCACCGGGGAGCTGTTTTTT.

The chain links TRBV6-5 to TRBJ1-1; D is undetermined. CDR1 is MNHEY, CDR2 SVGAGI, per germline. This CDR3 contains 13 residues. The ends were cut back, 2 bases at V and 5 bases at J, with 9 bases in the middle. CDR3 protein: CASSYQTRTEAFF. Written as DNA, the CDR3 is TGTGCCAGCAGTTACCAAACCAGGACTGAAGCTTTCTTT.

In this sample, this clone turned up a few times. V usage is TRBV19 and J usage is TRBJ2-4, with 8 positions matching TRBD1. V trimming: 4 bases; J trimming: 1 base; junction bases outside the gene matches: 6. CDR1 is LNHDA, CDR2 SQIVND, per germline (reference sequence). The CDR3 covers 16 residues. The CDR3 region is CASSTGGASAKNIQYF. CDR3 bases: TGTGCCAGTAGTACAGGGGGCGCTTCGGCCAAAAACATTCAGTACTTC.

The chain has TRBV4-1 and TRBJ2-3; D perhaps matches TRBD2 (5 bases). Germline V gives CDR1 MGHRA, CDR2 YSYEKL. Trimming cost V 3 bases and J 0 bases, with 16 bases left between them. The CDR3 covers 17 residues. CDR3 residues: CASSHLKERPSTDTQYF. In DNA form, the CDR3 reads TGCGCCAGCAGCCACCTAAAGGAGCGGCCTAGCACAGATACGCAGTATTTT.

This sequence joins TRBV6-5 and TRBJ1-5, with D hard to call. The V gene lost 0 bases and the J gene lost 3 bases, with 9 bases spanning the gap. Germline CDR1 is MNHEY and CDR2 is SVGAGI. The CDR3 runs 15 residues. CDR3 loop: CASSYSQAPNQPQHF. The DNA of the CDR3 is TGTGCCAGCAGTTACTCGCAGGCACCCAATCAGCCCCAGCATTTT.

The CDR3 DNA reads TGTGCCAGTAGTCGTCTACGGGACAGGGGGCTAGATTGGGACACTGAAGCTTTCTTT. Residues: CASSRLRDRGLDWDTEAFF. The chain is built from TRBV19 and TRBJ1-1; 12 bases match TRBD1. The CDR3 has 19 amino acids. The V segment lost 5 bases and the J segment 3 bases; nucleotides outside the gene matches: 16. Per the germline V gene, CDR1 is LNHDA and CDR2 is SQIVND (reference sequence).

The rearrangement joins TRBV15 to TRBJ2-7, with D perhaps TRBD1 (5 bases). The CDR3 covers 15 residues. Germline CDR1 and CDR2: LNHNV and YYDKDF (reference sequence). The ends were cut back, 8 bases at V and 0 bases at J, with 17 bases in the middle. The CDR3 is CATSPQGQGSYEQYF. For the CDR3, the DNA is TGTGCCACCTCCCCCCAAGGGCAGGGCTCCTACGAGCAGTACTTC. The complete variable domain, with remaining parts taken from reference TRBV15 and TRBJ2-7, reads DAMVIQNPRYQVTQFGKPVTLSCSQTLNHNVMYWYQQKSSQAPKLLFHYYDKDFNNEADTPDNFQSRRPNTSFCFLDIRSPGLGDTAMYLCATSPQGQGSYEQYFGPGTRLTVT.

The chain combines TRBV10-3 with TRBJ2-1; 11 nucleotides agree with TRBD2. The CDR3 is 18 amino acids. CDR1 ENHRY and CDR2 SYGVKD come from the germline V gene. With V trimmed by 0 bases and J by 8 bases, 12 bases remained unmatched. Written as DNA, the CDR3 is TGTGCCATCAGTGAGTCGAGACTAGCGGGGCCTGGGTGGGATGAGCAGTTCTTC. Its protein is CAISESRLAGPGWDEQFF.

The CDR3 here is CASSSRQGGSYGYTF. Here the CDR3 DNA reads TGTGCCAGCAGTTCCCGACAGGGTGGGAGTTATGGCTACACCTTC. The chain has TRBV28 and TRBJ1-2; 7 bases fit TRBD1. This CDR3 is built from 15 residues. The V and J ends lost 4 bases and 5 bases, in that order; junction bases with no gene match: 10. Per germline, CDR1 MDHEN and CDR2 SYDVKM.

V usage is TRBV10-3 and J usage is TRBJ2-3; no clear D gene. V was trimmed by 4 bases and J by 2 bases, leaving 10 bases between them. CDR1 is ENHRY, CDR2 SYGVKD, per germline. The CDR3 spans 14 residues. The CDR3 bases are TGTGCCATCAGTGTCAAAGGAGCCACAGATACGCAGTATTTT. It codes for CAISVKGATDTQYF.

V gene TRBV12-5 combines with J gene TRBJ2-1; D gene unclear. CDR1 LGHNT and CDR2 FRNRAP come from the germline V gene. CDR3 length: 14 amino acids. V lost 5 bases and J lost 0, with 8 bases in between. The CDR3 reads CASGPSSSYNEQFF. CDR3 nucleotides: TGTGCTAGTGGTCCTTCTAGCTCCTACAATGAGCAGTTCTTC.

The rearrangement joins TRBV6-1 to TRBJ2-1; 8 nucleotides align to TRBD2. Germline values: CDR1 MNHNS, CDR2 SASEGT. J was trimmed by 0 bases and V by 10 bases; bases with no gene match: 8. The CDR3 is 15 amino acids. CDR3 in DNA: TGTGCCATCAGCCCGGGGGGGCGCTCCTACAATGAGCAGTTCTTC. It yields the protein CAISPGGRSYNEQFF.

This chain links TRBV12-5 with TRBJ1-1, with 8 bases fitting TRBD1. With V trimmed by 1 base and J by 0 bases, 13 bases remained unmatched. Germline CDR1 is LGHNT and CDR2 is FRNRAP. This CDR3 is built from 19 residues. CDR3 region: CASGLAHLRDRNLNTEAFF. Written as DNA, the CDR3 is TGTGCTAGTGGTTTGGCCCATCTCCGGGACAGGAATTTGAACACTGAAGCTTTCTTT.

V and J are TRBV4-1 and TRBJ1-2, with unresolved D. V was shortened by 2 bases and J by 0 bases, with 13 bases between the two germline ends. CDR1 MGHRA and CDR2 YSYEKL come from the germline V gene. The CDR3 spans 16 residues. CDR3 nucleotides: TGCGCCAGCAGCCAAATTTCGGTTCGCGCTAACTATGGCTACACCTTC. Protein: CASSQISVRANYGYTF.

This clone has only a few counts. The CDR3 bases are TGTGCCAGCAGCGAGGAAGGGGGTCAAGAGACCCAGTACTTC. It yields the protein CASSEEGGQETQYF. The rearrangement links TRBV9 to TRBJ2-5; D might be TRBD1 (6 bases). The CDR3 length is 14 residues. Germline assignment: CDR1 SGDLS and CDR2 YYNGEE. V was shortened by 3 bases and J by 2 bases, with 11 bases between the two germline ends. Drawing the rest from reference TRBV9 and TRBJ2-5, the complete variable domain is DSGVTQTPKHLITATGQRVTLRCSPRSGDLSVYWYQQSLDQGLQFLIQYYNGEERAKGNILERFSAQQFPDLHSELNLSSLELGDSALYFCASSEEGGQETQYFGPGTRLLVL.